The clone carrying this TCR beta chain was observed a handful of times. Its antigen is unidentified. As every portion of the isolated RNA was reverse transcribed, the sequencing read expressed TCRB transcripts. Clones were sequenced by immunoSEQ multiplex PCR, and TCRdb holds only the in-frame ones, with some missing. The repertoire consists of about 650,000 clones, with around 12% occurring once and the leading ten covering more than 0.1%. The CDR3 spans 12 residues. This sample was taken from a study of beta chain features in type 1 diabetes. Whole-study findings and limits: Shorter TCRB CDR3s, moderately but significantly so, were found in Type 1 diabetes patients in all four CD4+ subsets.

This TCR derives from a man aged 30 to 39 with type 1 diabetes. Sequencing used naive CD4+ T cells from blood. This chain links TRBV21-1 with TRBJ1-2; TRBD1, the table's D call, was not compared with the DNA. TRBV21-1 is a listed pseudogene. The CDR3: CANTHYRGGYTF. The CDR3 nucleotides are TGTGCCAACACACACTACAGGGGCGGCTACACCTTC.